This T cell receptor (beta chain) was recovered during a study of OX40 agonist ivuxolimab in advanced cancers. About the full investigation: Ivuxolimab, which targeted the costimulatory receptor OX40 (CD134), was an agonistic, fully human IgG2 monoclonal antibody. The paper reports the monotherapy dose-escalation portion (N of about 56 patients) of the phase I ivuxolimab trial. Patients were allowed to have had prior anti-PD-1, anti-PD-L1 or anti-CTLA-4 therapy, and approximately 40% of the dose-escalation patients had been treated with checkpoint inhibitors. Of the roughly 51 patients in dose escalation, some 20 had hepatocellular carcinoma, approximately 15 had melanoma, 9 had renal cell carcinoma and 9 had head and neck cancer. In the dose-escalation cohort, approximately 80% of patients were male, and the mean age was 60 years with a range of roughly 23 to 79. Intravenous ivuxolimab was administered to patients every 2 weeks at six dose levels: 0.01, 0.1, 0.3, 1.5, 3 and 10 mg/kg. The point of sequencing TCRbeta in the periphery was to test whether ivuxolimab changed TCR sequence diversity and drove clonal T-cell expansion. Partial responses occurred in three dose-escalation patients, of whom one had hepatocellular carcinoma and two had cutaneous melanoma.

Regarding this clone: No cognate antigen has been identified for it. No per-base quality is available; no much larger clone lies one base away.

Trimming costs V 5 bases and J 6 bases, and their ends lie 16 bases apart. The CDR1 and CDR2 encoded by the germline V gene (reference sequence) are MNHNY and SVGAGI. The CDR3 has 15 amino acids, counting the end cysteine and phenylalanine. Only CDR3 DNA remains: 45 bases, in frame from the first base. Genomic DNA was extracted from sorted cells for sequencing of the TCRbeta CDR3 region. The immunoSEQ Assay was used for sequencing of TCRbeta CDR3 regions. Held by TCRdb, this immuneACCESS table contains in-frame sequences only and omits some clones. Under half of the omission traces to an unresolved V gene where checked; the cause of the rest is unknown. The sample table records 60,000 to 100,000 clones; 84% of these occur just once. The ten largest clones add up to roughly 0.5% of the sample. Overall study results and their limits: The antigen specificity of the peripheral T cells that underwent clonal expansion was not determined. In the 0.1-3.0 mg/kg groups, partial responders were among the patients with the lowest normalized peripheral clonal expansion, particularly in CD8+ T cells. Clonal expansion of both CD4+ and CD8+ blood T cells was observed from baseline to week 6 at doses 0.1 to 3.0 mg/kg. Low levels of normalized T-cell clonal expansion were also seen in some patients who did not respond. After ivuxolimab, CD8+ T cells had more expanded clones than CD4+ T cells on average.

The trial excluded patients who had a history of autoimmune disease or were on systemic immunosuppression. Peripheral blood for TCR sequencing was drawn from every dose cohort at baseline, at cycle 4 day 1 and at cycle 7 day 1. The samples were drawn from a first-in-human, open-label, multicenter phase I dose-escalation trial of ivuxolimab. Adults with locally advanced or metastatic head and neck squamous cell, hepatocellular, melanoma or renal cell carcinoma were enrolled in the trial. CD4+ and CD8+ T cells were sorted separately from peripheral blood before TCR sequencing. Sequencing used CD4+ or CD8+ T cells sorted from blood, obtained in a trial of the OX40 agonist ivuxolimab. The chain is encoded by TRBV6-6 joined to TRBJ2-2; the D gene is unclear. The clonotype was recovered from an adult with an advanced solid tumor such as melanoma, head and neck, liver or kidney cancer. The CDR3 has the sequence CASSPIRPESGELFF. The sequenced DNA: TGTGCCAGCAGTCCGATACGGCCCGAGTCCGGGGAGCTGTTTTTT.